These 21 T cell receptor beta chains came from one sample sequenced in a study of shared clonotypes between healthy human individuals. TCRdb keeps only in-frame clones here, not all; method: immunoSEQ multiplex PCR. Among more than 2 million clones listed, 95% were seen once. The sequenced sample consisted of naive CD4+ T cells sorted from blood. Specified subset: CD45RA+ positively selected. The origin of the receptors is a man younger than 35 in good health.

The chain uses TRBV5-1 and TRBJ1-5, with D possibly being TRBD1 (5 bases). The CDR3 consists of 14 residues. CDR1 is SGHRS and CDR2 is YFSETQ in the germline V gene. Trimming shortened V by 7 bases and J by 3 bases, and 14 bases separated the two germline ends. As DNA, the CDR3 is TGCGCCAGCCCGAGACAGAGATTCAATCAGCCCCAGCATTTT. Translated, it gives CASPRQRFNQPQHF.

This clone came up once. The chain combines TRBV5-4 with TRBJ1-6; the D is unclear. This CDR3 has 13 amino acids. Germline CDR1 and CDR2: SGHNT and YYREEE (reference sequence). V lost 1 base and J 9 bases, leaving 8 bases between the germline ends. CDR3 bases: TGTGCCAGCAGCTTGTCTGAGGGTTCACCCCTCCACTTT. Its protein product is CASSLSEGSPLHF.

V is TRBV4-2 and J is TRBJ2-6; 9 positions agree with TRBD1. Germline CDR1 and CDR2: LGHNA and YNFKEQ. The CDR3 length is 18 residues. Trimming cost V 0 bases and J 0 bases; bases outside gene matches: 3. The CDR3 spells CASSQEGQGLSGANVLTF. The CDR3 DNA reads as TGTGCCAGCAGCCAAGAGGGACAGGGCCTCTCTGGGGCCAACGTCCTGACTTTC.

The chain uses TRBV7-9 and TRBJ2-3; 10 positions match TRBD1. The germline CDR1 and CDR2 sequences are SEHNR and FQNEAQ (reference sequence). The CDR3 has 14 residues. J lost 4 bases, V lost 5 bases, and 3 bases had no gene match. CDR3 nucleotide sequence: TGTGCCAGCAGCAGACAGGGGGCCGCAGATACGCAGTATTTT. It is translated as CASSRQGAADTQYF. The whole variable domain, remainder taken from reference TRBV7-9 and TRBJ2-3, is DTGVSQNPRHKITKRGQNVTFRCDPISEHNRLYWYRQTLGQGPEFLTYFQNEAQLEKSRLLSDRFSAERPKGSFSTLEIQRTEQGDSAMYLCASSRQGAADTQYFGPGTRLTVL.

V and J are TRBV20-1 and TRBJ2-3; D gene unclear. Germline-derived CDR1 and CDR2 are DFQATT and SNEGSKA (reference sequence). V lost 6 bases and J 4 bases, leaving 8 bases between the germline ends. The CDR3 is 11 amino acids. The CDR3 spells CSASDPDTQYF. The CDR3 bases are TGCAGTGCATCAGACCCAGATACGCAGTATTTT.

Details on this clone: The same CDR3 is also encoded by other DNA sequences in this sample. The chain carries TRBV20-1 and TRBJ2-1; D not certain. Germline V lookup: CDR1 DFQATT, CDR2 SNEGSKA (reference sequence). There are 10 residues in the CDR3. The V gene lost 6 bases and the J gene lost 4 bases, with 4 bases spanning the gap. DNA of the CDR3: TGCAGTGCCCTGTACAATGAGCAGTTCTTC. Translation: CSALYNEQFF.

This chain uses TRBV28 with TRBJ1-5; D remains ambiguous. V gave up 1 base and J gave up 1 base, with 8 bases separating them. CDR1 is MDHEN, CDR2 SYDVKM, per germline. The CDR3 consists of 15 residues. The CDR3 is CASSLFSGSNQPQHF. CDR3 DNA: TGTGCCAGCAGTTTATTCTCGGGAAGCAATCAGCCCCAGCATTTT.

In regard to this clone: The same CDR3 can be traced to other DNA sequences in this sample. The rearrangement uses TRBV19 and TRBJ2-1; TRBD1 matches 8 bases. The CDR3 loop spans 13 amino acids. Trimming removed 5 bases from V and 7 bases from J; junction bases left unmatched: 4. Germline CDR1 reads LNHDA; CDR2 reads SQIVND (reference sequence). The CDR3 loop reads CASSPDRGNEQFF. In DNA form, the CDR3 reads TGTGCCAGTAGTCCTGACAGGGGTAATGAGCAGTTCTTC.

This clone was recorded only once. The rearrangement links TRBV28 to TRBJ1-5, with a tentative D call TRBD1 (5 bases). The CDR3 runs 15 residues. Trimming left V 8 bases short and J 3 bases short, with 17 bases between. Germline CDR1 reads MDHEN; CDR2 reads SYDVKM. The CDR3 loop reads CASSAVEGFNQPQHF. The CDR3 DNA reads TGTGCCAGCTCCGCGGTGGAGGGGTTCAATCAGCCCCAGCATTTT.

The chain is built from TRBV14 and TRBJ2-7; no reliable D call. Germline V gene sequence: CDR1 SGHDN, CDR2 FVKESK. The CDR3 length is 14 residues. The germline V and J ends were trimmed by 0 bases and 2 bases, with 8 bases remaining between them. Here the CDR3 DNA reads TGTGCCAGCAGCCAAGAAGGGATTACCTACGAGCAGTACTTC. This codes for CASSQEGITYEQYF.

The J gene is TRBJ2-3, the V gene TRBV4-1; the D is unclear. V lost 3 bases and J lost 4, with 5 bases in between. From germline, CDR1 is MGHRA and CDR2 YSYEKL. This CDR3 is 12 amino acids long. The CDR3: CASSQGSDTQYF. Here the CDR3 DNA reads TGCGCCAGCAGCCAGGGTTCAGATACGCAGTATTTT.

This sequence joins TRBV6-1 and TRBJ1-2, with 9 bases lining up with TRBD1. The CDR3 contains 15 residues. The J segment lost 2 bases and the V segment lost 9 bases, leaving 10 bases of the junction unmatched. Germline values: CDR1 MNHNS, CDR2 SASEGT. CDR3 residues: CASTTGTGTNYGYTF. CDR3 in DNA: TGTGCCAGTACTACCGGGACAGGGACCAACTATGGCTACACCTTC.

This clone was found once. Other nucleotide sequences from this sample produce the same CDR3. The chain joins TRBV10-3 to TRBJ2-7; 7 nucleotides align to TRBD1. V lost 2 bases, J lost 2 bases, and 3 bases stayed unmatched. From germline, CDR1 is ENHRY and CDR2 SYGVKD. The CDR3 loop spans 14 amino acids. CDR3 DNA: TGTGCCATCAGTGAGGGGACAGTGACCTACGAGCAGTACTTC. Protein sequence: CAISEGTVTYEQYF.

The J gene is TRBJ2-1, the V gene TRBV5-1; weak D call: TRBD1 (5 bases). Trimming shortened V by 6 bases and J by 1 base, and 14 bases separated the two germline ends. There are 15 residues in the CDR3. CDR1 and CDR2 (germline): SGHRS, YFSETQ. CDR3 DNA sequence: TGCGCCAGCAAATCCTCGGCAGGGTCCTACAATGAGCAGTTCTTC. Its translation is CASKSSAGSYNEQFF.

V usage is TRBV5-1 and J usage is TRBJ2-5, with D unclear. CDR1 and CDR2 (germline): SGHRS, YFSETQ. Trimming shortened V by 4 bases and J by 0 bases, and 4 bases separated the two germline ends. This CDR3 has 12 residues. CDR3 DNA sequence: TGCGCCAGCAGCCGAAACCAAGAGACCCAGTACTTC. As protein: CASSRNQETQYF.

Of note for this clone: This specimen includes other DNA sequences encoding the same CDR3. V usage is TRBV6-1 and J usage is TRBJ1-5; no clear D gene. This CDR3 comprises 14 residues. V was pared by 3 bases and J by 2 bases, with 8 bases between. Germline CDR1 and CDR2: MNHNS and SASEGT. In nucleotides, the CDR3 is TGTGCCAGCAGTGAGGGCCGTCGCAATCAGCCCCAGCATTTT. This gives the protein CASSEGRRNQPQHF.

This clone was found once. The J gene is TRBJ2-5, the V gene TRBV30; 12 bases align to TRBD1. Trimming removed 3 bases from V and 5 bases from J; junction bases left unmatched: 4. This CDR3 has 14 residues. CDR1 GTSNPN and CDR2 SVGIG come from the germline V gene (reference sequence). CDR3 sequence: CAWRGTGGWETQYF. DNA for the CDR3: TGTGCCTGGAGAGGGACAGGGGGCTGGGAGACCCAGTACTTC.

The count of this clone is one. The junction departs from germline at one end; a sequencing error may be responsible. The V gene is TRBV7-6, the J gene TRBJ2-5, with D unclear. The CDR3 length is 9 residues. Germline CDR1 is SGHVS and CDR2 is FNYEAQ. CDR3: CASSTPKDF. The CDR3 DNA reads TGTGCCAGCAGCACCCCCAAGGACTTC.

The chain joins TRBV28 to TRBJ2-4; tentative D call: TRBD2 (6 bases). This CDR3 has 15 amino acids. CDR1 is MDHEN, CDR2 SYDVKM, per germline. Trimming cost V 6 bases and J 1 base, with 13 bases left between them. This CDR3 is CASRGGDGAKNIQYF. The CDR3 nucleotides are TGTGCCAGCAGGGGGGGTGACGGGGCCAAAAACATTCAGTACTTC. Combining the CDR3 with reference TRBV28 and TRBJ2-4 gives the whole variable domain DVKVTQSSRYLVKRTGEKVFLECVQDMDHENMFWYRQDPGLGLRLIYFSYDVKMKEKGDIPEGYSVSREKKERFSLILESASTNQTSMYLCASRGGDGAKNIQYFGAGTRLSVL.

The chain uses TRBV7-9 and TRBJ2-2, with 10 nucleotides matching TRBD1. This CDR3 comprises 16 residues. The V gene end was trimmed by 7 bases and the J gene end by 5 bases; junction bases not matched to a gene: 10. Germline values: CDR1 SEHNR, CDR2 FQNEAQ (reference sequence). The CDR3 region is CASTPVGTGDTGELFF. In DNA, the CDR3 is TGTGCCAGCACCCCCGTTGGGACAGGGGATACCGGGGAGCTGTTTTTT.

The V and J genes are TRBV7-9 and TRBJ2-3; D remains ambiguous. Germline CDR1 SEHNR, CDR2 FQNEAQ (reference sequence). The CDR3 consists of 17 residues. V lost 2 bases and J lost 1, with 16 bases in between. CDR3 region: CASSLSNGNLRTDTQYF. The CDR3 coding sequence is TGTGCCAGCAGCTTAAGTAATGGGAACCTTCGCACAGATACGCAGTATTTT.